The entry below gives a single T cell receptor (beta chain) sequence along with its context. Its antigen is still unknown. The sample comes from a study of naive and memory T cell subsets. Whole-study results and caveats: Possibly reflecting memory cells re-expressing CD45RA, a few larger clonotypes occurred in naive repertoires, especially CD8. TCR counts from RNA may reflect activation-linked expression changes. Clonotypes here are unpaired alpha or beta chain sequences. Over 90% of naive TCR sequences appeared only once, unlike memory subsets.

An equimolar mix of two oligonucleotides served as the beta constant-region primer for TRBC1 and TRBC2. Ligated cDNA was amplified by four rounds of PCR with nested alpha and beta constant-region primers and SP2. TCRdb re-called the UMI-ligation and nested PCR reads through MiXCR, storing one row per CDR3 protein. The table records 120,000 to 150,000 distinct CDR3 sequences, approximately 21% of them present only once. The ends were cut back, 2 bases at V and 6 bases at J, with 13 bases in the middle. The CDR3 is 14 amino acids. Germline CDR1 is MNHEY and CDR2 is SVGAGI. The chain links TRBV6-5 to TRBJ1-2, with D possibly being TRBD1 (5 bases). The specimen was naive CD8+ T cells from blood. The clonotype was recovered from a human donor in good health. The CDR3 nucleotides read TGTGCCAGCAGTTACGGGGGTTTAATTAATGGCTACACCTTC. This translates into CASSYGGLINGYTF.